The sequence of this T cell receptor beta chain was determined in a study of blood T cell repertoires in COVID-19 (TCRdb year 2020). In the study overall: The collaborator samples originated in the United States, Italy and Spain and spanned the acute and convalescent phases of COVID-19. The prospective study material was composed of cDNA or gDNA derived from T cells, B-cell-depleted T cells, or PBMCs. Subjects who had been exposed to COVID-19, were actively infected with it, or had recovered from it provided the deeply sampled blood TCRbeta repertoires that made up the dataset. The repertoires were released in a freely available public database intended as a resource for research on the immune response to SARS-CoV-2. The samples were drawn from two sources: the first 160 participants of the ongoing ImmuneRACE study, and over 950 subjects contributed by 6 global collaborators. The sample metadata nearly always contained a de-identified subject ID, COVID-19 status, age in years and sex. Where HLA class I and class II types were available, the types were taken from metadata supplied by the sample provider, not from assay-based typing. Points the paper makes about the study in general: The quantity of clinical and demographic metadata differed by source and by participant and was supplied without curation.

Another Seattle source contributed samples from volunteer blood donors who had recovered from COVID-19. The collaborating institutions used their own protocols to collect whole blood in K2EDTA tubes. Collaborator samples were shipped for TCRbeta analysis as frozen whole blood, isolated PBMCs, or DNA extracted from either sample type. CDR1 SEHNR and CDR2 FQNEAQ were looked up in the germline V gene (reference sequence). Taken from cysteine to phenylalanine, the CDR3 has 16 residues. The CDR3 DNA has 48 bases and is translated from base 1. Unmatched junction bases come to 13, with V trimmed by 4 bases and J by 5 bases. TCRbeta CDR3 regions were amplified from genomic DNA using the immunoSEQ Assay, a bias-controlled multiplex PCR. Concerning the study's data processing: Nucleated cell counts per sample were estimated from amplification of reference gene primers within the assay. Sequence reads were collapsed and filtered to measure the absolute abundance of every unique TCRbeta CDR3 rearrangement. Productive Simpson clonality was computed per sample as the square root of Simpson's diversity index over productive rearrangements. Entries here come from immuneACCESS through TCRdb and include only in-frame sequences with V and J called. Some clones fail to appear in such tables; in the studies checked, an unresolved V gene covers under half of the shortfall, and the cause of the remainder is unknown. The V and J calls and clone size were taken over from that table, and D and trimming were inferred from the DNA. Recorded for this sample are roughly 300,000 clones; approximately 83% of them occurred a single time. The ten largest clones represent approximately 10% of the sample.

This clone was counted a few times. The antigen it binds to is not known. One base away there is no much larger clone; base qualities are not given. This sequence uses TRBV7-9 and TRBJ1-2, and 7 junctional nucleotides match TRBD1. The sequenced sample was peripheral blood. The clonotype was recovered from a woman in her fifties or sixties who had recovered from COVID-19. CDR3 loop: CASSSSGTEVVYGYTF. The nucleotide sequence is TGTGCCAGCAGCTCGAGTGGGACAGAAGTCGTTTATGGCTACACCTTC.